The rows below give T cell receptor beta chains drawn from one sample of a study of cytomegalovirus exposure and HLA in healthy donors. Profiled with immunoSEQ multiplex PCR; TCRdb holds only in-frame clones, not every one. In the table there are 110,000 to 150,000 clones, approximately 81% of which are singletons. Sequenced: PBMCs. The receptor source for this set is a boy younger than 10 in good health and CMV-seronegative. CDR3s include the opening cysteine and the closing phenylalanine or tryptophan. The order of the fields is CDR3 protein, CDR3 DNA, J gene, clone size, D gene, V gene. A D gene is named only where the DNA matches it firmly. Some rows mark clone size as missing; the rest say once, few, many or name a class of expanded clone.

CDR3aa: CASAGGSPFYGYTF; CDR3nt: TGTGCCAGCGCTGGCGGTTCACCTTTCTATGGCTACACCTTC; j_gene: TRBJ1-2; abundance: few; d_gene: -; v_gene: TRBV6-1
CDR3aa: CASSTTGANGYGYTF; CDR3nt: TGTGCCAGCAGTACAACAGGGGCGAATGGCTATGGCTACACCTTC; j_gene: TRBJ1-2; abundance: once; d_gene: TRBD1; v_gene: TRBV6-5
CDR3aa: CASSFSYRVGEQFF; CDR3nt: TGTGCCAGCAGTTTTTCGTACCGGGTGGGTGAGCAGTTCTTC; j_gene: TRBJ2-1; abundance: -; d_gene: -; v_gene: TRBV27
CDR3aa: CASSARVREDEQFF; CDR3nt: TGTGCCAGCAGCGCCAGAGTGAGGGAGGATGAGCAGTTCTTC; j_gene: TRBJ2-1; abundance: -; d_gene: -; v_gene: TRBV9
CDR3aa: CASTRGLLSGNTIYF; CDR3nt: TGTGCCAGCACTCGAGGTCTGCTCTCTGGAAACACCATATATTTT; j_gene: TRBJ1-3; abundance: -; d_gene: -; v_gene: TRBV13
CDR3aa: CATNQAGVHTDTQYF; CDR3nt: TGTGCCACGAATCAAGCGGGGGTGCACACAGATACGCAGTATTTT; j_gene: TRBJ2-3; abundance: once; d_gene: TRBD2; v_gene: TRBV9
CDR3aa: CASSFRTEAFF; CDR3nt: TGTGCCAGCAGTTTCCGGACTGAAGCTTTCTTT; j_gene: TRBJ1-1; abundance: once; d_gene: -; v_gene: TRBV28
CDR3aa: CASSQEEWRDEQFF; CDR3nt: TGTGCCAGCAGCCAAGAAGAATGGAGGGATGAGCAGTTCTTC; j_gene: TRBJ2-1; abundance: -; d_gene: -; v_gene: TRBV14
CDR3aa: CASSRMQGYTGELFF; CDR3nt: TGTGCCAGCAGTCGAATGCAGGGGTACACCGGGGAGCTGTTTTTT; j_gene: TRBJ2-2; abundance: -; d_gene: -; v_gene: TRBV6-5
CDR3aa: CSPRQDNEQFF; CDR3nt: TGCAGTCCCAGACAGGACAATGAGCAGTTCTTC; j_gene: TRBJ2-1; abundance: -; d_gene: -; v_gene: TRBV20-1
CDR3aa: CASSLEEAGAWDTGELFF; CDR3nt: TGCGCCAGCAGCTTGGAGGAGGCGGGAGCATGGGACACCGGGGAGCTGTTTTTT; j_gene: TRBJ2-2; abundance: -; d_gene: TRBD2; v_gene: TRBV5-1
CDR3aa: CASSPTGGDIGNEQFF; CDR3nt: TGTGCCAGCAGCCCGACAGGGGGCGATATAGGAAATGAGCAGTTCTTC; j_gene: TRBJ2-1; abundance: -; d_gene: TRBD1; v_gene: TRBV11-2
CDR3aa: CASSLGRGQGVREQYF; CDR3nt: TGCGCCAGCAGCTTAGGAAGGGGACAGGGAGTGAGGGAGCAGTACTTC; j_gene: TRBJ2-7; abundance: -; d_gene: TRBD1; v_gene: TRBV5-1
CDR3aa: CASSFTGGSETQYF; CDR3nt: TGTGCCAGCAGCTTCACGGGGGGGAGTGAGACCCAGTACTTC; j_gene: TRBJ2-5; abundance: -; d_gene: TRBD2; v_gene: TRBV7-8
CDR3aa: CASGLNEAFF; CDR3nt: TGTGCTAGTGGTCTAAATGAAGCTTTCTTT; j_gene: TRBJ1-1; abundance: -; d_gene: -; v_gene: TRBV12-5
CDR3aa: CASSRKTGGNSPLHF; CDR3nt: TGTGCCAGCAGCCGTAAGACAGGGGGCAATTCACCCCTCCACTTT; j_gene: TRBJ1-6; abundance: few; d_gene: TRBD1; v_gene: TRBV7-9
CDR3aa: CASRRVGTEAFF; CDR3nt: TGTGCCAGCAGAAGAGTTGGCACTGAAGCTTTCTTT; j_gene: TRBJ1-1; abundance: -; d_gene: -; v_gene: TRBV2
CDR3aa: CASSLEGTGNEQYF; CDR3nt: TGTGCCAGCAGCTTAGAGGGGACAGGGAACGAGCAGTACTTC; j_gene: TRBJ2-7; abundance: once; d_gene: TRBD1; v_gene: TRBV11-3
CDR3aa: CASSPELGLADTQYF; CDR3nt: TGTGCCAGCAGCCCCGAACTAGGATTGGCAGATACGCAGTATTTT; j_gene: TRBJ2-3; abundance: -; d_gene: -; v_gene: TRBV9
CDR3aa: CASSLAGREQYF; CDR3nt: TGTGCCAGCAGCTTGGCTGGCCGCGAGCAGTACTTC; j_gene: TRBJ2-7; abundance: once; d_gene: -; v_gene: TRBV5-5
CDR3aa: CASSQEGGRENEQFF; CDR3nt: TGCGCCAGCAGCCAAGAAGGCGGGAGGGAAAATGAGCAGTTCTTC; j_gene: TRBJ2-1; abundance: -; d_gene: TRBD2; v_gene: TRBV4-3
CDR3aa: CASSYRDRVRYGYTF; CDR3nt: TGTGCCAGCAGTTACCGGGACAGGGTGCGCTATGGCTACACCTTC; j_gene: TRBJ1-2; abundance: -; d_gene: TRBD1; v_gene: TRBV6-5
CDR3aa: CASKSPVTATNEKLFF; CDR3nt: TGCGCCAGCAAGTCCCCCGTGACTGCAACTAATGAAAAACTGTTTTTT; j_gene: TRBJ1-4; abundance: -; d_gene: -; v_gene: TRBV5-1
CDR3aa: CAISATTGNTAKNIQYF; CDR3nt: TGTGCCATCAGTGCAACTACTGGAAACACAGCCAAAAACATTCAGTACTTC; j_gene: TRBJ2-4; abundance: few; d_gene: -; v_gene: TRBV10-3
CDR3aa: CASSVTGTGANVLTF; CDR3nt: TGTGCCAGCAGCGTAACAGGGACTGGGGCCAACGTCCTGACTTTC; j_gene: TRBJ2-6; abundance: -; d_gene: -; v_gene: TRBV6-4
CDR3aa: CASRQGAGYTF; CDR3nt: TGTGCCAGCAGACAGGGGGCCGGCTACACCTTC; j_gene: TRBJ1-2; abundance: -; d_gene: TRBD1; v_gene: TRBV6-4
CDR3aa: CASIEDFEAFF; CDR3nt: TGTGCCAGCATAGAGGACTTTGAAGCTTTCTTT; j_gene: TRBJ1-1; abundance: once; d_gene: -; v_gene: TRBV25-1
CDR3aa: CASSLSGGLNTEAFF; CDR3nt: TGCGCCAGCAGCTTGTCAGGGGGCTTGAACACTGAAGCTTTCTTT; j_gene: TRBJ1-1; abundance: few; d_gene: TRBD1; v_gene: TRBV5-1
CDR3aa: CASHTGGPYNEQFF; CDR3nt: TGTGCCAGCCACACAGGGGGCCCCTACAATGAGCAGTTCTTC; j_gene: TRBJ2-1; abundance: -; d_gene: TRBD1; v_gene: TRBV11-3
CDR3aa: CAWTGYRDQPQHF; CDR3nt: TGTGCCTGGACAGGGTATCGAGATCAGCCCCAGCATTTT; j_gene: TRBJ1-5; abundance: -; d_gene: -; v_gene: TRBV30
CDR3aa: CASSPTGTRGVNEQFF; CDR3nt: TGTGCCAGCAGTCCCACCGGGACTAGAGGGGTCAATGAGCAGTTCTTC; j_gene: TRBJ2-1; abundance: once; d_gene: TRBD2; v_gene: TRBV6-6
CDR3aa: CASSYWVDGGDTEAFF; CDR3nt: TGTGCCAGCAGTTACTGGGTGGACGGAGGCGACACTGAAGCTTTCTTT; j_gene: TRBJ1-1; abundance: -; d_gene: -; v_gene: TRBV6-5
CDR3aa: CASSELAGVSSTDTQYF; CDR3nt: TGTGCCAGCAGTGAACTAGCGGGAGTTTCATCTACAGATACGCAGTATTTT; j_gene: TRBJ2-3; abundance: -; d_gene: TRBD2; v_gene: TRBV2
CDR3aa: CASSLGAGYNEQFF; CDR3nt: TGTGCCAGCAGCTTAGGTGCAGGATACAATGAGCAGTTCTTC; j_gene: TRBJ2-1; abundance: -; d_gene: -; v_gene: TRBV7-7
CDR3aa: CASRRRGDQPQHF; CDR3nt: TGTGCCAGCCGGCGGCGAGGAGACCAGCCCCAGCATTTT; j_gene: TRBJ1-5; abundance: -; d_gene: -; v_gene: TRBV6-5
CDR3aa: CASSVSYEQYF; CDR3nt: TGTGCCAGCAGCGTGAGTTACGAGCAGTACTTC; j_gene: TRBJ2-7; abundance: few; d_gene: -; v_gene: TRBV5-6
CDR3aa: CASSSQGTSGAEQYF; CDR3nt: TGTGCCAGCAGCTCGCAAGGGACTAGCGGGGCCGAGCAGTACTTC; j_gene: TRBJ2-7; abundance: -; d_gene: TRBD2; v_gene: TRBV7-2